This entry is about one T cell receptor beta chain. Its specificity is unknown. The PCR ran on 60 Vbeta and 13 Jbeta primers. Method: immunoSEQ multiplex PCR; TCRdb's copy keeps in-frame clones and lacks some. The sample includes fewer than 200,000 clones, over 70% of them seen just once. This sample is drawn from a study of cytomegalovirus exposure and HLA in healthy donors. Notes on the study in general: In a later analysis, TCR association rates varied by HLA locus: DRB1 most, HLA-C fewest. The authors considered a cluster of highly shared sequence variants likely to be a sequencing artifact. TCR sequences were mostly rare, though some public TCRs occurred in many donors.

The V gene's germline CDR1 is SGHVS and CDR2 FQNEAQ. J gave up 3 bases and V 5 bases, and 6 bases lay outside the gene matches. This CDR3 has 15 amino acids. The chain couples TRBV7-8 to TRBJ2-7, with TRBD2 matching over 11 bases. The sequence derives from a woman aged 45-65 years in good health and CMV-seronegative. The specimen sequenced was PBMCs. DNA of the CDR3: TGTGCCAGCAGCGAAGGACTAGCGGGCCTCTACGAGCAGTACTTC. Translating gives CASSEGLAGLYEQYF.